These 16 T cell receptor beta chains originate from one sample sequenced in a study of lymphopenia after photon versus proton radiotherapy. Repertoires were generated with immunoSEQ multiplex PCR, while TCRdb's copy carries only in-frame clones and drops some. Of about 19,000 clones listed, under 95% were seen once; the top ten hold roughly 6.1%. The sample consisted of peripheral blood, taken from a patient treated with photon-based radiotherapy. The receptors derive from a man aged 55 to 70 with pancreatic cancer.

This chain uses TRBV2 with TRBJ1-4; D ambiguous. The V and J ends lost 1 base and 5 bases respectively, with 14 bases between them. This CDR3 is 16 amino acids long. Germline CDR1 and CDR2: SNHLY and FYNNEI. The CDR3 is CASSEEFSGGNEKLFF. In DNA, the CDR3 is TGTGCCAGCAGTGAAGAGTTCAGCGGAGGAAATGAAAAACTGTTTTTT.

The V gene is TRBV7-3, the J gene TRBJ2-1; D may correspond to TRBD1 or TRBD2 (5 bases each). Trimming pared 1 base from V and 9 bases from J, leaving 16 bases between. Germline loops: CDR1 SGHTA, CDR2 FQGTGA. CDR3 size: 15 residues. For the CDR3, the DNA is TGTGCCAGCAGCTTAAGGGGACCCACAGCCGGTGAGCAGTTCTTC. This gives the protein CASSLRGPTAGEQFF.

V gene TRBV19 combines with J gene TRBJ2-3, with 8 nucleotides matching TRBD1. The CDR3 has 14 residues. Germline assignment: CDR1 LNHDA and CDR2 SQIVND (reference sequence). With V trimmed by 7 bases and J by 4 bases, 7 bases remained unmatched. The CDR3 reads CASNDRGIADTQYF. The CDR3 DNA reads TGTGCCAGTAACGACAGGGGAATAGCAGATACGCAGTATTTT.

Points on this clone: At one end, the junction sequence differs from germline, possibly due to a read error. This rearrangement joins TRBV7-3 to TRBJ1-1; tentatively, D is TRBD1 (6 bases). CDR3 size: 14 residues. Germline V CDR1 and CDR2: SGHTA, FQGTGA. The chain's CDR3 is CASSLTGQNTEAFF. CDR3 nucleotide sequence: TGTGCCAGCAGCCTAACGGGACAGAACACTGAAGCTTTCTTT. The full variable domain, with the rest looked up from reference TRBV7-3 and TRBJ1-1, is GAGVSQTPSNKVTEKGKYVELRCDPISGHTALYWYRQSLGQGPEFLIYFQGTGAADDSGLPNDRFFAVRPEGSVSTLKIQRTERGDSAVYLCASSLTGQNTEAFFGQGTRLTVV.

This clone was observed once. V usage is TRBV15 and J usage is TRBJ1-4, with D unclear. CDR3 length: 17 residues. The V end lost 0 bases, the J end lost 0 bases, and 11 bases lay between the germline ends. Per the germline V gene, CDR1 is LNHNV and CDR2 is YYDKDF (reference sequence). The CDR3 DNA is TGTGCCACCAGCAGAGATAGCCTTTATGCAACTAATGAAAAACTGTTTTTT. It specifies CATSRDSLYATNEKLFF. Variable domain in full (rest from reference TRBV15 and TRBJ1-4): DAMVIQNPRYQVTQFGKPVTLSCSQTLNHNVMYWYQQKSSQAPKLLFHYYDKDFNNEADTPDNFQSRRPNTSFCFLDIRSPGLGDTAMYLCATSRDSLYATNEKLFFGSGTQLSVL.

The chain has TRBV19 and TRBJ1-5; D perhaps matches TRBD1 (6 bases). Per the germline V gene, CDR1 is LNHDA and CDR2 is SQIVND (reference sequence). V lost 3 bases to trimming and J lost 2 bases, with 14 bases between them. The CDR3 has 16 residues. For the CDR3, the DNA is TGTGCCAGTAGTATTTCCCGGGACATTCGCAATCAGCCCCAGCATTTT. It codes for CASSISRDIRNQPQHF.

The chain carries TRBV2 and TRBJ1-6, with TRBD1 matching over 7 bases. CDR1 is SNHLY, CDR2 FYNNEI, per germline. J lost 12 bases, V lost 2 bases, and 7 bases had no gene match. The length of the CDR3 is 14 residues. The CDR3 loop reads CASSELGGEVPLHF. As DNA, the CDR3 is TGTGCCAGCAGTGAATTAGGGGGCGAGGTACCCCTCCACTTT.

The rearrangement joins TRBV7-9 to TRBJ2-2, with D possibly being TRBD2 (5 bases). The length of the CDR3 is 15 residues. V was trimmed by 5 bases and J by 7 bases, leaving 17 bases between them. Germline CDR1 SEHNR, CDR2 FQNEAQ (reference sequence). CDR3 protein: CASSTYSETDGELFF. CDR3 in DNA: TGTGCCAGCAGCACATATAGCGAGACGGACGGGGAGCTGTTTTTT.

The V gene is TRBV18, the J gene TRBJ2-1; 11 bases fit TRBD2. This CDR3 spans 14 amino acids. The ends lost 5 bases at V and 10 bases at J; junction bases unmatched: 7. Per the germline V gene, CDR1 is KGHSH and CDR2 is LQKENI. Written as DNA, the CDR3 is TGTGCCAGCTCATCCTCGACTAGCGGGGCCGAGCAGTTCTTC. Translating gives CASSSSTSGAEQFF.

The chain joins TRBV6-5 to TRBJ1-5, with 9 bases identical to TRBD1. The germline gives CDR1 MNHEY, CDR2 SVGAGI. Losses at the gene ends were 10 bases for V and 1 base for J; bases not matched to a gene: 8. The CDR3 length is 15 residues. The CDR3 DNA follows: TGTGCCACCAACAGGGGGCTCGGAAGCAATCAGCCCCAGCATTTT. It yields the protein CATNRGLGSNQPQHF.

The chain joins TRBV6-5 to TRBJ1-1, with 8 bases matching TRBD1. There are 15 residues in the CDR3. The V segment lost 7 bases and the J segment 5 bases; nucleotides outside the gene matches: 12. Germline V CDR1 and CDR2: MNHEY, SVGAGI. The CDR3 nucleotides read TGTGCCAGCACCGACCCTTGGACAGGGCTTACTGAAGCTTTCTTT. This codes for CASTDPWTGLTEAFF.

The chain uses TRBV29-1 and TRBJ1-1; unclear D gene. The germline V and J ends were trimmed by 5 bases and 2 bases, with 9 bases remaining between them. CDR1 is SQVTM and CDR2 is ANQGSEA in the germline V gene. The CDR3 extends over 12 amino acids. The CDR3 loop is CSVPVQNTEAFF. CDR3 sequence (DNA): TGCAGCGTTCCAGTCCAAAACACTGAAGCTTTCTTT.

The chain is built from TRBV18 and TRBJ2-1, with 11 bases matching TRBD1. With V trimmed by 5 bases and J by 2 bases, 8 bases remained unmatched. Germline-derived CDR1 and CDR2 are KGHSH and LQKENI. This CDR3 is 17 amino acids long. The DNA for the CDR3 is TGTGCCAGCTCAAGGACAGGGGGCGTCTTCCCCTACAATGAGCAGTTCTTC. This codes for CASSRTGGVFPYNEQFF.

V is TRBV5-1 and J is TRBJ2-3; 13 bases align to TRBD2. Germline CDR1 reads SGHRS; CDR2 reads YFSETQ. With 3 bases clipped from V and 2 bases from J, the junction kept 3 bases outside the gene matches. This CDR3 region has 16 residues. Here the CDR3 reads CASSSGLAGVTDTQYF. The DNA for the CDR3 is TGCGCCAGCAGCTCAGGACTAGCGGGGGTCACAGATACGCAGTATTTT.

This clone has just a few counts. This chain joins TRBV7-9 and TRBJ1-6, with D possibly being TRBD1 (6 bases). The CDR3 is made up of 13 amino acids. Per germline, CDR1 SEHNR and CDR2 FQNEAQ (reference sequence). Trimming took 11 bases from V and 6 from J, leaving 14 bases between them. The CDR3: CAGGGTSNSPLHF. The CDR3 DNA reads as TGTGCCGGGGGCGGCACTAGTAATTCACCCCTCCACTTT.

The genes are TRBV6-5 and TRBJ1-5; the match to TRBD1 covers 12 bases. This CDR3 contains 15 residues. With 6 bases clipped from V and 7 bases from J, the junction kept 7 bases outside the gene matches. The V gene's germline CDR1 is MNHEY and CDR2 SVGAGI. The DNA of the CDR3 is TGTGCCAGCAGCCTGGGACAGGGGGCCGGGCAGCCCCAGCATTTT. Amino acids: CASSLGQGAGQPQHF.